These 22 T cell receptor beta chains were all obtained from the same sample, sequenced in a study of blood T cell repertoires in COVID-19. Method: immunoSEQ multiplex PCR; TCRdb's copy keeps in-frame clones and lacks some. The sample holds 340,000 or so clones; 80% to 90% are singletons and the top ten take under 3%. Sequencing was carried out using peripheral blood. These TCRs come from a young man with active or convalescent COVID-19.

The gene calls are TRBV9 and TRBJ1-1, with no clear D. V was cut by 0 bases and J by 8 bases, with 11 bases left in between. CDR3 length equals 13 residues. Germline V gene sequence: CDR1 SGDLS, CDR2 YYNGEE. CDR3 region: CASSVGQAKEAFF. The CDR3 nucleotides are TGTGCCAGCAGCGTAGGTCAAGCGAAAGAAGCTTTCTTT.

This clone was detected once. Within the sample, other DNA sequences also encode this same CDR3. CDR3 protein: CASSYPGGSQPQHF. The CDR3 DNA sequence: TGTGCCAGCAGTTACCCAGGGGGCAGTCAGCCCCAGCATTTT. The chain links TRBV6-6 to TRBJ1-5; the match to TRBD1 covers 8 bases. The J segment lost 6 bases and the V segment lost 2 bases, leaving 3 bases of the junction unmatched. CDR3 size: 14 residues. Germline V lookup: CDR1 MNHNY, CDR2 SVGAGI (reference sequence).

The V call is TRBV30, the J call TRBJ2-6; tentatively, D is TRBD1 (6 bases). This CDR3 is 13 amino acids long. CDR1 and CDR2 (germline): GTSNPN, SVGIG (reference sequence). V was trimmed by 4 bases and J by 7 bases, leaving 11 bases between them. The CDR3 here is CAWNRDLANVLTF. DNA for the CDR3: TGTGCCTGGAACAGGGACCTAGCCAACGTCCTGACTTTC.

The CDR3 loop reads CASSQGTSGPGQYF. CDR3 DNA: TGCGCCAGCAGCCAAGGGACTAGCGGCCCGGGGCAGTATTTT. The chain combines TRBV4-1 with TRBJ2-3, with 10 nucleotides matching TRBD2. J was trimmed by 11 bases and V by 1 base; bases with no gene match: 6. Germline V gene lookup returns CDR1 MGHRA and CDR2 YSYEKL. There are 14 residues in the CDR3.

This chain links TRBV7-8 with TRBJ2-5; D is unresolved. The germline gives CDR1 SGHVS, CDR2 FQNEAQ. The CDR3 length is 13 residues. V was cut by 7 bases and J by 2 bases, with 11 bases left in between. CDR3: CASTPVRQETQYF. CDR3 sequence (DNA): TGTGCCAGCACCCCTGTCAGACAAGAGACCCAGTACTTC.

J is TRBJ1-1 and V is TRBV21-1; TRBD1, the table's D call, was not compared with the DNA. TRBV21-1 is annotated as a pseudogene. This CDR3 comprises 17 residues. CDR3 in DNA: TGTGCCAGCAAAGGGGAACAGACGTTCCTCTCGAACACTGAAGCTTTCTTT. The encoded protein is CASKGEQTFLSNTEAFF.

The CDR3 region is CASSPMRLAGGFDSYEQYF. In nucleotides, the CDR3 is TGTGCCAGCAGCCCTATGCGCCTAGCGGGGGGATTTGATTCCTACGAGCAGTACTTC. This chain joins TRBV7-8 and TRBJ2-7; 11 positions match TRBD2. Germline trimming cut 5 bases from V and 1 base from J; bases unmatched to any gene: 16. Germline lookup yields CDR1 SGHVS and CDR2 FQNEAQ. The CDR3 is 19 residues long.

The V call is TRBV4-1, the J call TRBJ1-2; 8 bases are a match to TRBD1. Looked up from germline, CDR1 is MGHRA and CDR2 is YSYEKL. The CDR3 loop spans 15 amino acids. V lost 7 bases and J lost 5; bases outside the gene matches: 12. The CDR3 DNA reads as TGCGCCAGCACCAACCAAGACACAGGGGGGTATGGCTACACCTTC. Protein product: CASTNQDTGGYGYTF.

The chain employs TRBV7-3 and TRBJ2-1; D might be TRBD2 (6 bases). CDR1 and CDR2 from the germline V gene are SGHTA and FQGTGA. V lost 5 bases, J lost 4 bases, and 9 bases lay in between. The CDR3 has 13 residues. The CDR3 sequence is CASSPGRYNEQFF. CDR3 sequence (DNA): TGTGCCAGCAGCCCCGGGAGATACAATGAGCAGTTCTTC.

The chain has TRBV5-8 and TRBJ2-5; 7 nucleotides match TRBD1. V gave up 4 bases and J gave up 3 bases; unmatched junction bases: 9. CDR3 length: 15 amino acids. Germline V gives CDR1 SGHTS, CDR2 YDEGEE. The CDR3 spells CASSPEGQPKETQYF. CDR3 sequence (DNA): TGTGCCAGCAGCCCCGAGGGACAGCCCAAAGAGACCCAGTACTTC.

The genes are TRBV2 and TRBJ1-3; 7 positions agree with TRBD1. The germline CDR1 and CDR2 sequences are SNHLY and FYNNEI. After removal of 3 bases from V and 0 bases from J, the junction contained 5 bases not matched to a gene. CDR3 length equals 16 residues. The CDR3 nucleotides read TGTGCCAGCAGTGATGACAGGGCCCTCTCTGGAAACACCATATATTTT. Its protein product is CASSDDRALSGNTIYF.

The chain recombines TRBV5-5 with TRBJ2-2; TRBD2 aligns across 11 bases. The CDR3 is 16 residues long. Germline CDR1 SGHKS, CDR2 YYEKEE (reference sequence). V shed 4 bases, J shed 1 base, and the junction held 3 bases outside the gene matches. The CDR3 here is CASSAGTSGNTGELFF. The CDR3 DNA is TGTGCCAGCAGCGCGGGGACTAGCGGGAACACCGGGGAGCTGTTTTTT.

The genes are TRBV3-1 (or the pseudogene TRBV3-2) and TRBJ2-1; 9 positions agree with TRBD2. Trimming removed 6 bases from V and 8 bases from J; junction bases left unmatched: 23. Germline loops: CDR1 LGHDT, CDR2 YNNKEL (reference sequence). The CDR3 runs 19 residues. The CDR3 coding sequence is TGTGCCAGCAGTTCGACCGGATCCGCCGGGACTAGCAGCGTCCATGAGCAGTTCTTC. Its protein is CASSSTGSAGTSSVHEQFF.

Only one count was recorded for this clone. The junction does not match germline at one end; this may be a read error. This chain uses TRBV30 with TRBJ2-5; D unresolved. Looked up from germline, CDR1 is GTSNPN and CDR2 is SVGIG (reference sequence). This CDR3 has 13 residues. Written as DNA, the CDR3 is TGTGCCCGGAGTGTTTTTGGGCTACAGACCCAGTACTTC. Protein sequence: CARSVFGLQTQYF.

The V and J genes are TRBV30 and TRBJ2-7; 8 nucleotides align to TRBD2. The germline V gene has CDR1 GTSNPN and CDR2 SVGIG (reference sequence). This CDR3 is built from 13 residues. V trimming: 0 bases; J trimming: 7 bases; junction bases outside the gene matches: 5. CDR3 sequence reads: CAWSVQPGGEQYF. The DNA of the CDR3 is TGTGCCTGGAGTGTACAGCCGGGAGGGGAGCAGTACTTC.

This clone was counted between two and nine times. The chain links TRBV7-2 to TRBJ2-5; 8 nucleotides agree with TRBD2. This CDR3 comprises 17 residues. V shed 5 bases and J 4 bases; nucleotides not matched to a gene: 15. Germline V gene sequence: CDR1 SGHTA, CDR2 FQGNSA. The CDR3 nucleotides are TGTGCCAGCAGCCCTACGGGAGGGAGGGGTGTCCCAGAGACCCAGTACTTC. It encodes CASSPTGGRGVPETQYF. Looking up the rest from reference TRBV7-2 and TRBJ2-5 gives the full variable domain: GAGVSQSPSNKVTEKGKDVELRCDPISGHTALYWYRQSLGQGLEFLIYFQGNSAPDKSGLPSDRFSAERTGGSVSTLTIQRTQQEDSAVYLCASSPTGGRGVPETQYFGPGTRLLVL.

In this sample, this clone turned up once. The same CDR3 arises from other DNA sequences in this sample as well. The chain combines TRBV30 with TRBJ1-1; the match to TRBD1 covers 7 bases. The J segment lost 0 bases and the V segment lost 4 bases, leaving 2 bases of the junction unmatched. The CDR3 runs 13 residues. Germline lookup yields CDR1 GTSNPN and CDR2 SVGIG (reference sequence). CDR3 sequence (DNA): TGTGCCTGGAACAGGGGTATGAACACTGAAGCTTTCTTT. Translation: CAWNRGMNTEAFF.

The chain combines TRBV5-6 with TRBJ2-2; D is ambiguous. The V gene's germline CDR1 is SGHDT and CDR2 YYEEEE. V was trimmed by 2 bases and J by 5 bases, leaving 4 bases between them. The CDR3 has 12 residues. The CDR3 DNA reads TGTGCCAGCAGCTTCAAAACCGGGGAGCTGTTTTTT. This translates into CASSFKTGELFF. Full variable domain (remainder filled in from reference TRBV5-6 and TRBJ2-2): DAGVTQSPTHLIKTRGQQVTLRCSPKSGHDTVSWYQQALGQGPQFIFQYYEEEERQRGNFPDRFSGHQFPNYSSELNVNALLLGDSALYLCASSFKTGELFFGEGSRLTVL.

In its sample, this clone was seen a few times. The CDR3 DNA reads as TGTGCCAGCAGCGTAGGTCCTGGGGGACTCCTGGAGTGGAACACTGAAGCTTTCTTT. This codes for CASSVGPGGLLEWNTEAFF. The V call is TRBV9, the J call TRBJ1-1, with a possible D match to TRBD1 (5 bases). Germline V gene data show CDR1 as SGDLS and CDR2 as YYNGEE. This CDR3 is built from 19 residues. V dropped 0 bases and J dropped 1 base, with 22 bases sitting between them.

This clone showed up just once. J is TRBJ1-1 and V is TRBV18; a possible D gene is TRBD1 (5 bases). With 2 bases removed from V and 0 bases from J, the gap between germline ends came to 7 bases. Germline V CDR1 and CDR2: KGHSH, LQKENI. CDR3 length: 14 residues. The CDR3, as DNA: TGTGCCAGCTCACCAAGACAGCTGAACACTGAAGCTTTCTTT. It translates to CASSPRQLNTEAFF.

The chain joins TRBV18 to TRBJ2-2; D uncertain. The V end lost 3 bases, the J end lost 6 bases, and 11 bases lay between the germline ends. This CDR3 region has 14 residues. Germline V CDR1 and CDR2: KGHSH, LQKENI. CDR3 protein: CASSPRPEAGELFF. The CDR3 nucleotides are TGTGCCAGCTCACCCCGCCCCGAGGCCGGGGAGCTGTTTTTT.

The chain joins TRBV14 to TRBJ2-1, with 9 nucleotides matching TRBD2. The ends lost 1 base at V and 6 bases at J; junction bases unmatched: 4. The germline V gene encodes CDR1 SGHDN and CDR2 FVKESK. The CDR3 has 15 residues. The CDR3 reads CASSQVLAGPNEQFF. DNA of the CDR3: TGTGCCAGCAGCCAAGTCCTAGCGGGACCCAATGAGCAGTTCTTC.